This TCR beta chain was captured in a study of shared clonotypes between healthy human individuals. This clone was found once. Its antigen is as yet unknown. As handled by the study authors: ImmunoSEQ supplied junction-only sequences lacking quality scores, so filtering was different. Sequencing was performed with immunoSEQ multiplex PCR; in TCRdb, only in-frame clones are kept and a portion is missing. From that table come the V and J calls and clone size; the DNA was used to work out D and trimming. The sample contains approximately 95,000 clones, roughly two thirds of which appear only once. Study-level results: The authors expected sequencing depth to affect clonotype sharing among donors.

V was shortened by 4 bases and J by 4 bases, with 13 bases between the two germline ends. The CDR3 is 15 amino acids. CDR1 is SGHDN and CDR2 is FVKESK in the germline V gene. The sequenced sample consisted of memory CD8+ T cells sorted from blood. The subset here: CD45RO+ cells pooled with CCR7-negative TemRA cells. The chain employs TRBV14 and TRBJ2-2, with D tentatively TRBD1 (5 bases). This clonotype originated in a man aged 25 to 40 in good health. The CDR3 sequence is CASSLRSGFTGELFF. In DNA form, the CDR3 reads TGTGCCAGCAGCCTAAGATCAGGGTTCACCGGGGAGCTGTTTTTT.